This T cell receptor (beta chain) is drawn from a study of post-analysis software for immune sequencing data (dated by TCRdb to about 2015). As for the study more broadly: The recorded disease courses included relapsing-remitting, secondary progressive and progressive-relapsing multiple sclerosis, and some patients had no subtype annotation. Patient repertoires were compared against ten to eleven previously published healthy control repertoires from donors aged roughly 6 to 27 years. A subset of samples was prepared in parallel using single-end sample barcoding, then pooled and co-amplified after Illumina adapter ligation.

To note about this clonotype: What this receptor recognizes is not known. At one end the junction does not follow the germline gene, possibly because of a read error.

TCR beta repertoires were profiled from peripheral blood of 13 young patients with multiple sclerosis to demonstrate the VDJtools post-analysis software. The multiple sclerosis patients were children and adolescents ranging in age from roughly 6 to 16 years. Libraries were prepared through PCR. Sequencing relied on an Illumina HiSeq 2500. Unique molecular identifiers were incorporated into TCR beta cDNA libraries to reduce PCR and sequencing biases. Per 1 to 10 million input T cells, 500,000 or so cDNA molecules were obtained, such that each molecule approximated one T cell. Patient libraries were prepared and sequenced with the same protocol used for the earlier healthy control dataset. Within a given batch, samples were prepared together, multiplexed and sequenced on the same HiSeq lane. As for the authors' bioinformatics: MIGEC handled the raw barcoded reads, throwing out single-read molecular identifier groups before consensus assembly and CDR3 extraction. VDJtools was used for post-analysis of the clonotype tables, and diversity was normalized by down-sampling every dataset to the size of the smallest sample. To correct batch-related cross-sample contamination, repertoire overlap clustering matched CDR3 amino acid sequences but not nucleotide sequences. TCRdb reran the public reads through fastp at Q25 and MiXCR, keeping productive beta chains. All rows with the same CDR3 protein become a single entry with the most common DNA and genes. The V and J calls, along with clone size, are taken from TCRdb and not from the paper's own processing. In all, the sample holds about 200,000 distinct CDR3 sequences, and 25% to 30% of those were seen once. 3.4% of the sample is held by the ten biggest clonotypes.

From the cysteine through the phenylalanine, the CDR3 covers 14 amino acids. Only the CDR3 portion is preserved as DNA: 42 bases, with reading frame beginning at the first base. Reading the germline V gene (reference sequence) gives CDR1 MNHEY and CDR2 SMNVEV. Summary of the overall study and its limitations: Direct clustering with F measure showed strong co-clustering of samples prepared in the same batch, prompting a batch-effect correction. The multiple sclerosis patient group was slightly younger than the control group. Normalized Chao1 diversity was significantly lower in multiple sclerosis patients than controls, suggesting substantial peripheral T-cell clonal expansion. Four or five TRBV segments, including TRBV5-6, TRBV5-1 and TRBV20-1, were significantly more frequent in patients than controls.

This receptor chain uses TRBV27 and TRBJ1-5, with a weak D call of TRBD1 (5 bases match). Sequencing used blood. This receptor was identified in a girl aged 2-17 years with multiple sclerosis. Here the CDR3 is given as CTSSFIGGTLPQHF. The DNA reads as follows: TGTACCAGCAGTTTTATAGGAGGGACTCTGCCCCAGCATTTT.